This T cell receptor beta chain originates from a study of control samples from healthy donors and cancer patients. Method: immunoSEQ multiplex PCR; TCRdb's copy keeps in-frame clones and lacks some. Found here are over 150,000 clones, 96% of them singletons; the top ten hold under 1.2%. Germline assignment: CDR1 SQVTM and CDR2 ANQGSEA. V was clipped by 7 bases and J by 4 bases; unmatched bases: 4. The CDR3 length is 12 residues. The specimen was blood. The sequence derives from a woman aged 30 to 39 in good health. This chain connects TRBV29-1 to TRBJ1-1; 9 bases match TRBD1. The DNA for the CDR3 is TGCAGCGGGAGGACAGGGGCCACTGAAGCTTTCTTT. As protein: CSGRTGATEAFF.